The clone carrying this T cell receptor beta chain was counted ten times or more. CDR3 regions were amplified by Arm-PCR using iRepertoire HTBI primers to build TCR beta libraries. Each CDR3 protein is one row after TCRdb ran MiXCR on the multiplex PCR reads. The sample contains fewer than 350,000 distinct CDR3 sequences, under 20% of which appear only once. Time point defined: newly diagnosed GD, antithyroid drugs for less than 3 months. Following extraction of RNA from PBMCs, that RNA was used to make the TCR library. This entry comes from a study of regulatory T cells in long-lasting Graves disease. Sequencing used peripheral blood mononuclear cells (PBMCs), obtained at new diagnosis, from a patient treated with antithyroid drugs. The receptor was derived from a female donor with Graves disease.

CDR3 nucleotide sequence: TGTGCCAGCAGCGTAGACCCAAGCTCCTACGAGCAGTACTTC. Residues: CASSVDPSSYEQYF. The chain links TRBV9 to TRBJ2-7; D gene unclear. V shed 0 bases and J shed 0 bases, with 7 bases lying between them. Germline V gives CDR1 SGDLS, CDR2 YYNGEE. The CDR3 spans 14 residues.